The next 11 T cell receptor beta chains were all read from a single sample in a study of cytomegalovirus exposure and HLA in healthy donors. It was with 60 Vbeta and 13 Jbeta primers that the PCR ran. This table comes from immunoSEQ multiplex PCR, and its TCRdb copy is limited to in-frame clones, with some not included. The sample lists around 170,000 clones, approximately 73% occurring once. The sample comprised PBMCs. The receptors were gathered from a woman between 25 and 40 years old in good health and CMV-seropositive.

This chain uses TRBV5-1 with TRBJ2-4; no firm D call. The CDR3 has 9 residues. Looked up from germline, CDR1 is SGHRS and CDR2 is YFSETQ. The V end was cut by 9 bases, the J end by 6 bases, with 4 bases between. CDR3 loop: CATLNIQYF. As DNA, the CDR3 is TGCGCCACCTTAAACATTCAGTACTTC.

The chain recombines TRBV7-9 with TRBJ2-3; weak D call: TRBD2 (6 bases). The CDR3 totals 14 residues. CDR1 SEHNR and CDR2 FQNEAQ come from the germline V gene (reference sequence). Trimming took 5 bases from V and 5 from J, leaving 14 bases between them. CDR3 nucleotide sequence: TGTGCCAGCAGCCCCGGAGGGGCCAAAGATACGCAGTATTTT. It is translated as CASSPGGAKDTQYF. Together with reference TRBV7-9 and TRBJ2-3, the CDR3 gives the full variable domain: DTGVSQNPRHKITKRGQNVTFRCDPISEHNRLYWYRQTLGQGPEFLTYFQNEAQLEKSRLLSDRFSAERPKGSFSTLEIQRTEQGDSAMYLCASSPGGAKDTQYFGPGTRLTVL.

The chain joins TRBV19 to TRBJ2-3; tentative D call: TRBD2 (5 bases). The CDR3 totals 14 residues. The ends were cut back, 3 bases at V and 0 bases at J, with 7 bases in the middle. Germline lookup yields CDR1 LNHDA and CDR2 SQIVND (reference sequence). CDR3 amino acids: CASSIGLSTDTQYF. The CDR3 DNA reads TGTGCCAGTAGTATCGGACTGAGCACAGATACGCAGTATTTT.

The rearrangement links TRBV30 to TRBJ2-2; 11 bases match TRBD2. CDR1 is GTSNPN, CDR2 SVGIG, per germline (reference sequence). The CDR3 runs 16 residues. The chain's CDR3 is CARRSLAGGATGELFF. In DNA, the CDR3 is TGTGCACGGAGGAGTCTAGCGGGGGGCGCGACCGGGGAGCTGTTTTTT.

This chain joins TRBV4-1 and TRBJ2-5; maybe TRBD2 (6 bases). Germline-derived CDR1 and CDR2 are MGHRA and YSYEKL. Deletions cut 4 bases from V and 3 bases from J, with 15 bases between. The CDR3 is 15 residues long. This chain's CDR3 is CASSLTGLAEETQYF. Here the CDR3 DNA reads TGCGCCAGCAGCCTCACCGGGTTAGCGGAAGAGACCCAGTACTTC.

This chain joins TRBV4-2 and TRBJ1-2; the match to TRBD1 covers 10 bases. With 4 bases clipped from V and 0 bases from J, the junction kept 5 bases outside the gene matches. CDR3 size: 16 residues. From germline, CDR1 is LGHNA and CDR2 YNFKEQ. This CDR3 is CASSRPGQGSNYGYTF. The CDR3 coding sequence is TGTGCCAGCAGCCGCCCGGGACAGGGGTCTAACTATGGCTACACCTTC.

This clone was counted a single time. The CDR3 is CASSKRGYGYF. The CDR3 nucleotides are TGTGCCAGCAGCAAAAGGGGCTATGGGTACTTC. The rearrangement joins TRBV21-1 to TRBJ2-7; the D call TRBD1 from the table was never checked on the DNA. TRBV21-1 counts as a pseudogene. This CDR3 has 11 amino acids.

The rearrangement uses TRBV28 and TRBJ1-4; no clear D. V was cut by 0 bases and J by 3 bases, with 8 bases left in between. The CDR3 is 15 amino acids. CDR1 is MDHEN and CDR2 is SYDVKM in the germline V gene. CDR3 sequence reads: CASSLWGRANEKLFF. The CDR3 DNA reads as TGTGCCAGCAGTTTATGGGGCAGAGCTAATGAAAAACTGTTTTTT.

This clone was observed a handful of times. The V gene is TRBV5-4, the J gene TRBJ1-2; no definite D call. With 0 bases removed from V and 0 bases from J, the gap between germline ends came to 9 bases. CDR1 and CDR2 (germline): SGHNT, YYREEE (reference sequence). The CDR3 extends over 15 amino acids. CDR3 in DNA: TGTGCCAGCAGCTTGGGGCGGAGTACTAACTATGGCTACACCTTC. It yields the protein CASSLGRSTNYGYTF.

The chain uses TRBV10-3 and TRBJ1-5; D is unclear. V was cut by 0 bases and J by 7 bases, with 7 bases left in between. The CDR3 spans 13 residues. Germline CDR1 and CDR2: ENHRY and SYGVKD. Here the CDR3 reads CAISESFRQPQHF. The CDR3 coding sequence is TGTGCCATCAGTGAGTCGTTCAGGCAGCCCCAGCATTTT.

This clone was observed once. The gene calls are TRBV7-5 and TRBJ1-1; TRBD1, the D gene given by the table, was not confirmed from the DNA. TRBV7-5 is a pseudogene locus. The CDR3 is 14 amino acids. The CDR3 protein is CARSGGHRGTEAFF. CDR3 nucleotide sequence: TGTGCCAGAAGCGGGGGACATCGGGGCACTGAAGCTTTCTTT.